A selection of T cell receptor beta chains follows, all from one sample in a study of shared clonotypes between healthy human individuals. The data were produced by immunoSEQ multiplex PCR, yet TCRdb's version contains in-frame clones alone and is incomplete. The profile shows 600,000 or so clones, approximately 96% of them singletons. What was sequenced was naive CD8+ T cells sorted from blood. The receptors here all came from a woman aged 30 to 39 in good health. Both conserved end residues are part of each CDR3. The D gene is left open where the match is weak. Clone size appears in some rows only: once, few, many, or a class for an expanded clone.

size	D	length	V	J	CDR3	DNA
.	TRBD2	20	TRBV4-1	TRBJ2-2	CASSQTPPLTSGSGSGELFF	TGCGCCAGCAGCCAGACCCCTCCCCTGACTAGCGGGAGTGGGTCCGGGGAGCTGTTTTTT
.	.	14	TRBV28	TRBJ2-3	CASSLQRVTDTQYF	TGTGCCAGCAGTTTACAGCGGGTCACAGATACGCAGTATTTT
.	.	14	TRBV28	TRBJ2-7	CASGESTSDYEQYF	TGTGCCAGCGGGGAGAGCACCTCAGACTACGAGCAGTACTTC
.	.	15	TRBV7-9	TRBJ1-1	CASTFGGGRITEAFF	TGTGCCAGCACCTTCGGAGGGGGGCGCATCACTGAAGCTTTCTTT
.	.	15	TRBV4-1	TRBJ1-3	CASSQAGTVGNTIYF	TGCGCCAGCAGCCAAGCCGGGACCGTTGGAAACACCATATATTTT
once	.	15	TRBV28	TRBJ2-3	CASSRRASSTDTQYF	TGTGCCAGCAGCCGTCGGGCCTCGAGCACAGATACGCAGTATTTT
.	TRBD2	15	TRBV9	TRBJ2-7	CASSVDWTSNHEQYF	TGTGCCAGCAGCGTAGATTGGACTAGCAACCACGAGCAGTACTTC
once	.	12	TRBV14	TRBJ2-7	CASSQEGYEQYF	TGTGCCAGCAGCCAAGAGGGCTACGAGCAGTACTTC
.	.	16	TRBV4-1	TRBJ2-3	CASSQTGLVGADTQYF	TGCGCCAGCAGCCAAACCGGACTGGTTGGGGCAGATACGCAGTATTTT
once	.	14	TRBV15	TRBJ1-5	CATSPTGRNQPQHF	TGTGCCACCAGCCCAACAGGGCGCAATCAGCCCCAGCATTTT
.	.	12	TRBV5-1	TRBJ1-1	CASRVRVGEAFF	TGCGCCAGCAGAGTTAGGGTTGGGGAAGCTTTCTTT
.	.	15	TRBV6-1	TRBJ2-5	CASNWGRMGQETQYF	TGTGCCAGCAATTGGGGACGTATGGGGCAAGAGACCCAGTACTTC
.	TRBD2	15	TRBV7-6	TRBJ2-7	CASSLTSGRYYEQYF	TGTGCCAGCAGCTTAACTAGCGGGAGGTACTACGAGCAGTACTTC
.	.	14	TRBV9	TRBJ1-1	CASSVQAGGTEAFF	TGTGCCAGCAGTGTACAGGCGGGGGGTACTGAAGCTTTCTTT
.	.	11	TRBV20-1	TRBJ2-7	CSVGKSYEQYF	TGCAGTGTCGGGAAAAGCTACGAGCAGTACTTC
.	.	15	TRBV7-8	TRBJ2-7	CASSAYPAPRVEQYF	TGTGCCAGCAGCGCATACCCGGCCCCTCGGGTCGAGCAGTACTTC
once	.	12	TRBV5-6	TRBJ2-7	CASSSLNYEQYF	TGTGCCAGCAGCTCCCTCAATTACGAGCAGTACTTC
once	TRBD2	14	TRBV28	TRBJ2-1	CASRTSGLDNEQFF	TGTGCCAGCAGGACTAGCGGGCTAGACAATGAGCAGTTCTTC
once	TRBD2	14	TRBV7-9	TRBJ2-7	CASSKAGDPYEQYF	TGTGCCAGCAGCAAAGCGGGGGATCCCTACGAGCAGTACTTC
.	.	15	TRBV4-1	TRBJ1-5	CASSPSIWLDQPQHF	TGCGCCAGCAGCCCCTCCATTTGGCTCGATCAGCCCCAGCATTTT
.	TRBD2	15	TRBV5-4	TRBJ2-7	CASSPTSGSSYEQYF	TGTGCCAGCTCCCCGACTAGCGGGAGCTCCTACGAGCAGTACTTC
.	TRBD1	15	TRBV27	TRBJ2-7	CASKLQGPYSYEQYF	TGTGCCAGCAAACTACAGGGGCCCTATTCCTACGAGCAGTACTTC
.	TRBD2	16	TRBV30	TRBJ2-3	CAWSVGSGRAADTQYF	TGTGCCTGGAGTGTGGGTAGCGGGAGGGCGGCAGATACGCAGTATTTT
.	.	14	TRBV5-4	TRBJ1-2	CASSSLSGSLGYTF	TGTGCCAGCAGCTCCCTGTCCGGGTCGCTCGGCTACACCTTC
.	TRBD1	17	TRBV19	TRBJ1-1	CASSIPGQGGKNTEAFF	TGTGCCAGTAGTATACCAGGACAGGGAGGGAAGAACACTGAAGCTTTCTTT